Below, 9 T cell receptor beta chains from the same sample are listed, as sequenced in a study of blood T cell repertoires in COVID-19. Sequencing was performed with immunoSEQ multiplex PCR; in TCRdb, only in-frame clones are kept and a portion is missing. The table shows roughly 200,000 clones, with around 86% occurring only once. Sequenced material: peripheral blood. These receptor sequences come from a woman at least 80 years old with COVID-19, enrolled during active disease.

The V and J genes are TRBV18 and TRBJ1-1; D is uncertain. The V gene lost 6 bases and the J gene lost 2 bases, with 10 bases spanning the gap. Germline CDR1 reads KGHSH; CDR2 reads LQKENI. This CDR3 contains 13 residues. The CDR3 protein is CASSSSINTEAFF. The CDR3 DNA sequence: TGTGCCAGCTCGTCAAGCATAAACACTGAAGCTTTCTTT.

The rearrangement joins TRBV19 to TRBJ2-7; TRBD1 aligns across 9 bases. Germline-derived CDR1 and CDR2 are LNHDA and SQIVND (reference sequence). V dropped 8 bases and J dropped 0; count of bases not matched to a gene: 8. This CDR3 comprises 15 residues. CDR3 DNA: TGTGCCAGTCGATCCGGGACAGGGAGCTCCTACGAGCAGTACTTC. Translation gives CASRSGTGSSYEQYF.

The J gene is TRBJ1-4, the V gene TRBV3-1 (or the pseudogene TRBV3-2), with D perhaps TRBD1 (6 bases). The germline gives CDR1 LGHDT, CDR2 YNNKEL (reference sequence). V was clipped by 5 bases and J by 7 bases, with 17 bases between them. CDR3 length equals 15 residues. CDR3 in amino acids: CASSARGGASEKLFF. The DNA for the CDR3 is TGTGCCAGCAGCGCTCGAGGGGGGGCGAGTGAAAAACTGTTTTTT.

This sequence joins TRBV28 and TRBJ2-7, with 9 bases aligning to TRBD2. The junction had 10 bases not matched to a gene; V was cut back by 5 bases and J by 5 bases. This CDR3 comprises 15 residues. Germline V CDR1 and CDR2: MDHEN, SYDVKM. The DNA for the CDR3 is TGTGCCAGCAGTGGCGGGAGGGCCCTCCTCGACGAGCAGTACTTC. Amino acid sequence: CASSGGRALLDEQYF. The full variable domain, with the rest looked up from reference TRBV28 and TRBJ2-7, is DVKVTQSSRYLVKRTGEKVFLECVQDMDHENMFWYRQDPGLGLRLIYFSYDVKMKEKGDIPEGYSVSREKKERFSLILESASTNQTSMYLCASSGGRALLDEQYFGPGTRLTVT.

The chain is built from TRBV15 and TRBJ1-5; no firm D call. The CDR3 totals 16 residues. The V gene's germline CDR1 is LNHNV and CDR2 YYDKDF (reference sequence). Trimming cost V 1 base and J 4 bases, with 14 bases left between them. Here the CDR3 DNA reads TGTGCCACCAGCAGAGCGACCGTCCCCAGGAATCAGCCCCAGCATTTT. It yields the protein CATSRATVPRNQPQHF.

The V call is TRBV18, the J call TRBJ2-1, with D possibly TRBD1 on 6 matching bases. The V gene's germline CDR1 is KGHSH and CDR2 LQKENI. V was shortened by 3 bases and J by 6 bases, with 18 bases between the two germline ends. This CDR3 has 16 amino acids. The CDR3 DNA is TGTGCCAGCTCACCGCAGGGGATGGCTAGTTTCAATGAGCAGTTCTTC. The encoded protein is CASSPQGMASFNEQFF.

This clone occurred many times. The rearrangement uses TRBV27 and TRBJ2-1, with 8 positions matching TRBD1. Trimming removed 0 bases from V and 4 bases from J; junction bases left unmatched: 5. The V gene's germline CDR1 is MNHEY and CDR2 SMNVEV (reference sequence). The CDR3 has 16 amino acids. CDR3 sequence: CASSLSNNRGYNEQFF. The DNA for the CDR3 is TGTGCCAGCAGTTTATCAAATAACAGGGGGTACAATGAGCAGTTCTTC.

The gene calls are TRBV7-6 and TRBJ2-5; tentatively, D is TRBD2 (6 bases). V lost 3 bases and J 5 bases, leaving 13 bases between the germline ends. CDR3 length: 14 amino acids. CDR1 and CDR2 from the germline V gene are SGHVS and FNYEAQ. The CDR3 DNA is TGTGCCAGCAGCTTGGGGACTCCCCCGGAGACCCAGTACTTC. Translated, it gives CASSLGTPPETQYF.

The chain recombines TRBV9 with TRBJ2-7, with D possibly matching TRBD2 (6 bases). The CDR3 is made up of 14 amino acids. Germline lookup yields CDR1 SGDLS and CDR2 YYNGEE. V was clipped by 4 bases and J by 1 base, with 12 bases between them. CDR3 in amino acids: CASSRMGGSYEQYF. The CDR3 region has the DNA TGTGCCAGCAGCCGAATGGGGGGATCCTACGAGCAGTACTTC.